Following are 31 T cell receptor beta chains from one sample sequenced in a study of CD8 T cells in ankylosing spondylitis. A single record per CDR3 protein comes from TCRdb applying MiXCR to the 5' RACE reads. The sample has a few hundred thousand distinct CDR3 sequences, about 18% seen once; the top ten hold around 30%. The sequenced sample was blood, either unsorted or a sorted T cell fraction (not recorded which). The receptor set was obtained from a male donor with ankylosing spondylitis or in good health (not recorded which).

The genes are TRBV29-1 and TRBJ2-1; 11 bases are a match to TRBD2. Germline V gene data show CDR1 as SQVTM and CDR2 as ANQGSEA. V was clipped by 6 bases and J by 0 bases; unmatched bases: 10. This CDR3 has 17 residues. Here the CDR3 reads CSVELAGVGSSYNEQFF. CDR3 bases: TGCAGCGTCGAACTAGCGGGAGTGGGAAGCTCCTACAATGAGCAGTTCTTC.

This clonotype has more than one count but fewer than ten. The J gene is TRBJ2-2, the V gene TRBV25-1; TRBD1 is a possible D gene (6 bases). The CDR3 has 14 residues. The germline gives CDR1 MGHDK, CDR2 SYGVNS. Trimming shortened V by 5 bases and J by 4 bases, and 11 bases separated the two germline ends. This CDR3 reads CASSPPGVTGELFF. As DNA, the CDR3 is TGTGCCAGCAGTCCCCCAGGGGTCACCGGGGAGCTGTTTTTT. Based on the CDR3 plus reference TRBV25-1 and TRBJ2-2, the full variable domain is EADIYQTPRYLVIGTGKKITLECSQTMGHDKMYWYQQDPGMELHLIHYSYGVNSTEKGDLSSESTVSRIRTEHFPLTLESARPSHTSQYLCASSPPGVTGELFFGEGSRLTVL.

The chain joins TRBV5-1 to TRBJ2-5; D is uncertain. Between the trimmed V and J ends, which lost 0 bases and 4 bases, there was a span of 13 bases. CDR1 is SGHRS, CDR2 YFSETQ, per germline. This CDR3 is 15 amino acids long. The CDR3 protein is CASSLGEFWGETQYF. The CDR3 region has the DNA TGCGCCAGCAGCTTGGGCGAATTCTGGGGAGAGACCCAGTACTTC.

The chain couples TRBV7-2 to TRBJ2-3, with 7 nucleotides matching TRBD2. Germline V CDR1 and CDR2: SGHTA, FQGNSA. V trimming: 1 base; J trimming: 4 bases; junction bases outside the gene matches: 8. CDR3 length: 16 residues. In nucleotides, the CDR3 is TGTGCCAGCAGCTTAGGATATCGACTAGCTCCAGATACGCAGTATTTT. Protein: CASSLGYRLAPDTQYF.

This clonotype appeared many times. This chain connects TRBV5-6 to TRBJ2-1; unclear D gene. The germline gives CDR1 SGHDT, CDR2 YYEEEE. The V gene lost 5 bases and the J gene lost 2 bases, with 14 bases spanning the gap. The CDR3 covers 15 residues. The DNA for the CDR3 is TGTGCCAGCAGGGGCCCAGGTCAGCCCTACAATGAGCAGTTCTTC. Encoded protein: CASRGPGQPYNEQFF.

The V call is TRBV28, the J call TRBJ1-4; D remains ambiguous. Germline values: CDR1 MDHEN, CDR2 SYDVKM. CDR3 length equals 13 residues. V was cut by 4 bases and J by 6 bases, with 9 bases left in between. This CDR3 is CASSSESDEKLFF. The DNA for the CDR3 is TGTGCCAGCAGTTCCGAGTCTGATGAAAAACTGTTTTTT.

This clonotype was detected only a few times. The V gene is TRBV25-1, the J gene TRBJ2-1, with a possible D match to TRBD2 (6 bases). Trimming removed 5 bases at V and 8 bases at J, with 13 bases between. The CDR3 spans 13 residues. The germline V gene encodes CDR1 MGHDK and CDR2 SYGVNS. DNA of the CDR3: TGTGCCAGCAGTTACCTCGGGGGTTATGAGCAGTTCTTC. This gives the protein CASSYLGGYEQFF.

The chain has TRBV29-1 and TRBJ2-3; 12 positions match TRBD2. This CDR3 has 15 residues. J lost 9 bases, V lost 5 bases, and 12 bases had no gene match. Germline assignment: CDR1 SQVTM and CDR2 ANQGSEA. CDR3 DNA: TGCAGCGTTCCTCGACTAGCGGGAGAAGGTGAAACGCAGTATTTT. Translating it yields CSVPRLAGEGETQYF.

This clonotype was seen only a few times. V gene TRBV5-1 combines with J gene TRBJ2-3, with no clear D. Germline loops: CDR1 SGHRS, CDR2 YFSETQ. V was shortened by 0 bases and J by 0 bases, with 11 bases between the two germline ends. CDR3 length equals 16 residues. The CDR3 protein is CASSLVGRLSTDTQYF. CDR3 nucleotides: TGCGCCAGCAGCTTGGTCGGCAGATTAAGCACAGATACGCAGTATTTT.

V gene TRBV14 combines with J gene TRBJ2-7; D remains ambiguous. CDR1 is SGHDN, CDR2 FVKESK, per germline. V was pared by 1 base and J by 3 bases, with 7 bases between. There are 13 residues in the CDR3. The CDR3 DNA is TGTGCCAGCAGCCAAGGTCTGTTCTACGAGCAGTACTTC. This encodes CASSQGLFYEQYF.

The chain couples TRBV11-3 to TRBJ2-3; possibly TRBD2 for D (5 bases). This CDR3 region has 15 residues. Germline lookup yields CDR1 SGHNT and CDR2 YENEEA. V lost 6 bases and J lost 4, with 17 bases in between. The CDR3 is CASSPGDGGADTQYF. In DNA form, the CDR3 reads TGTGCCAGCAGTCCCGGGGATGGAGGCGCAGATACGCAGTATTTT.

The sample holds many counts of this clonotype. The V gene is TRBV29-1, the J gene TRBJ2-3; 8 nucleotides match TRBD2. The V and J ends lost 6 bases and 4 bases, in that order; junction bases with no gene match: 12. Germline assignment: CDR1 SQVTM and CDR2 ANQGSEA. This CDR3 contains 15 residues. The DNA for the CDR3 is TGCAGCGTGGAGCCCGGGACTAGTCCCGCAGATACGCAGTATTTT. This translates into CSVEPGTSPADTQYF.

This chain links TRBV4-2 with TRBJ2-3, with TRBD2 identical over 9 bases. The CDR3 has 16 residues. Germline V CDR1 and CDR2: LGHNA, YNFKEQ. Trimming at V came to 8 bases and at J to 5 bases, leaving 14 bases not matched to a gene. This CDR3 is CASERLAGDGVDTQYF. The CDR3 DNA sequence: TGTGCCAGCGAACGTTTAGCGGGAGATGGGGTAGATACGCAGTATTTT.

This clonotype was seen more than once but under ten times. CDR3 in amino acids: CASSQKSRDRGGKNSPLHF. The CDR3, as DNA: TGCGCCAGCAGCCAGAAGTCCCGGGACAGGGGCGGTAAAAATTCACCCCTCCACTTT. J is TRBJ1-6 and V is TRBV4-1; TRBD1 matches at 10 bases. There are 19 residues in the CDR3. V was pared by 3 bases and J by 7 bases, with 15 bases of the junction left unmatched. Germline values: CDR1 MGHRA, CDR2 YSYEKL.

This chain links TRBV5-1 with TRBJ2-4; TRBD2 agrees at 7 bases. The CDR3 loop spans 13 amino acids. Trimming at V came to 4 bases and at J to 9 bases, leaving 7 bases not matched to a gene. Germline V CDR1 and CDR2: SGHRS, YFSETQ. DNA for the CDR3: TGCGCCAGCAGCCTAGGACTAGAGCCCATTCAGTACTTC. This encodes CASSLGLEPIQYF.

In its sample, this clonotype was seen a few times. This chain links TRBV4-3 with TRBJ2-3, with 7 positions matching TRBD1. V was pared by 0 bases and J by 9 bases, with 3 bases of the junction left unmatched. Germline CDR1 is LGHNA and CDR2 is YSLEER. The CDR3 has 13 residues. The CDR3 here is CASSQDRQGTQYF. The CDR3 nucleotides are TGCGCCAGCAGCCAAGATCGACAGGGAACGCAGTATTTT.

The J gene is TRBJ1-5, the V gene TRBV27; 7 positions match TRBD1. Germline CDR1 is MNHEY and CDR2 is SMNVEV (reference sequence). The CDR3 is made up of 14 amino acids. The trim removed 5 bases at V and 6 bases at J, leaving 7 bases unmatched. The DNA for the CDR3 is TGTGCCAGCAGTAACAGGGGTTATGGTCAGCCCCAGCATTTT. Amino acid sequence: CASSNRGYGQPQHF.

The genes are TRBV27 and TRBJ2-1, with 8 bases fitting TRBD1. With 2 bases clipped from V and 4 bases from J, the junction kept 10 bases outside the gene matches. There are 17 residues in the CDR3. CDR1 and CDR2 from the germline V gene are MNHEY and SMNVEV (reference sequence). The CDR3 here is CASSLGTGGPLYNEQFF. In DNA form, the CDR3 reads TGTGCCAGCAGTTTAGGGACAGGAGGACCCCTGTACAATGAGCAGTTCTTC.

In this sample, this clonotype turned up a few times. This CDR3 is CSAPDSQDRARFDEQFF. In DNA, the CDR3 is TGCAGTGCTCCGGACTCACAGGACAGGGCGAGGTTTGATGAGCAGTTCTTC. J is TRBJ2-1 and V is TRBV20-1, with 8 bases aligning to TRBD1. This CDR3 has 17 residues. CDR1 is DFQATT and CDR2 is SNEGSKA in the germline V gene (reference sequence). With 5 bases clipped from V and 8 bases from J, the junction kept 20 bases outside the gene matches.

The chain recombines TRBV6-1 with TRBJ1-2; D ambiguous. Deletions cut 3 bases from V and 0 bases from J, with 8 bases between. This CDR3 is 14 amino acids long. Germline values: CDR1 MNHNS, CDR2 SASEGT. The CDR3, as DNA: TGTGCCAGCAGTGAGAACGGAGCTAACTATGGCTACACCTTC. This encodes CASSENGANYGYTF.

The V and J genes are TRBV10-3 and TRBJ2-1; D may be TRBD2 (5 bases). V lost 8 bases and J 10 bases, leaving 12 bases between the germline ends. Germline loops: CDR1 ENHRY, CDR2 SYGVKD. CDR3 length: 11 amino acids. CDR3 DNA: TGTGCCATCGAGGCGGGCCAGGAGCAGTTCTTC. This sequence encodes CAIEAGQEQFF.

This clonotype was seen only a few times. The V gene is TRBV12-3 or TRBV12-4, the J gene TRBJ1-2; 9 nucleotides agree with TRBD1. The CDR3 extends over 15 amino acids. Unmatched junction bases numbered 2, after V lost 0 bases and J lost 3 bases. The CDR3 DNA sequence: TGTGCCAGCAGTTTAGCCCGGGACAGGGACTATGGCTACACCTTC. As protein: CASSLARDRDYGYTF.

V is TRBV4-1 and J is TRBJ1-3, with D uncertain. Germline CDR1 reads MGHRA; CDR2 reads YSYEKL. The length of the CDR3 is 16 residues. V lost 1 base to trimming and J lost 0 bases, with 10 bases between them. The CDR3 sequence: CASSQVSGSSGNTIYF. CDR3 in DNA: TGCGCCAGCAGCCAAGTGTCCGGGAGCTCTGGAAACACCATATATTTT.

V gene TRBV9 combines with J gene TRBJ2-7; D is undetermined. The CDR3 covers 9 residues. V lost 3 bases to trimming and J lost 9 bases, with 4 bases between them. CDR1 is SGDLS, CDR2 YYNGEE, per germline. The CDR3 DNA reads as TGTGCCAGCAGCGCGCGGCAGTACTTC. Translating it yields CASSARQYF.

The J gene is TRBJ2-3, the V gene TRBV10-2; 7 bases align to TRBD2. The V gene end was trimmed by 6 bases and the J gene end by 2 bases; junction bases not matched to a gene: 5. In germline, CDR1 is WSHSY, CDR2 SAAADI. The CDR3 is made up of 14 amino acids. The chain's CDR3 is CASRGAGYTDTQYF. The CDR3 DNA sequence: TGCGCCAGCAGGGGAGCGGGGTACACAGATACGCAGTATTTT.

This chain uses TRBV12-3 or TRBV12-4 with TRBJ1-4; D unresolved. The CDR3 sequence is 13 residues long. With 3 bases removed from V and 12 bases from J, the gap between germline ends came to 14 bases. CDR3 in DNA: TGTGCCAGCAGTTTTGTAGGCCTATACGAACTGTTTTTT. It translates to CASSFVGLYELFF.

This clonotype has at least ten counts. The V gene is TRBV4-1, the J gene TRBJ2-7, with D perhaps TRBD1 or TRBD2 (5 bases each). The CDR3 sequence is 16 residues long. V was trimmed by 4 bases and J by 2 bases, leaving 18 bases between them. Germline values: CDR1 MGHRA, CDR2 YSYEKL. The CDR3: CASSPAPGLGAYEQYF. CDR3 nucleotide sequence: TGCGCCAGCAGCCCTGCCCCTGGACTGGGGGCCTACGAGCAGTACTTC.

In this sample, this clonotype turned up many times. The chain recombines TRBV12-3 or TRBV12-4 with TRBJ2-7; D might be TRBD1 (5 bases). The CDR3 consists of 12 residues. Trimming removed 3 bases from V and 4 bases from J, with 7 bases in between. The CDR3 coding sequence is TGTGCCAGCAGTTTTCAGGGTTACGAGCAGTACTTC. Translating it yields CASSFQGYEQYF.

At least ten counts were recorded for this clonotype. The J gene is TRBJ2-3, the V gene TRBV27; TRBD2 agrees at 13 bases. Germline values: CDR1 MNHEY, CDR2 SMNVEV (reference sequence). The CDR3 runs 14 residues. Trimming took 6 bases from V and 5 from J; bases not matched to a gene: 2. The CDR3 DNA follows: TGTGCCAGCAGCGGACTAGCGGGAGTAGATACGCAGTATTTT. Translating gives CASSGLAGVDTQYF.

This clonotype was seen only a few times. This chain joins TRBV28 and TRBJ2-7, with 12 bases aligning to TRBD2. J gave up 5 bases and V 6 bases, and 14 bases lay outside the gene matches. This CDR3 spans 17 amino acids. Germline V gene lookup returns CDR1 MDHEN and CDR2 SYDVKM. In DNA, the CDR3 is TGTGCCAGCAGGTCAGGGTACCTAGCGGGAGGGCCGGACGAGCAGTACTTC. Amino acids: CASRSGYLAGGPDEQYF.

The chain links TRBV7-9 to TRBJ2-2; TRBD2 matches at 10 bases. CDR1 and CDR2 (germline): SEHNR, FQNEAQ (reference sequence). The CDR3 loop spans 15 amino acids. After removal of 5 bases from V and 8 bases from J, the junction contained 8 bases not matched to a gene. The CDR3 protein is CASSPQREGPGELFF. CDR3 DNA sequence: TGTGCCAGCAGCCCGCAGCGGGAGGGCCCTGGGGAGCTGTTTTTT.